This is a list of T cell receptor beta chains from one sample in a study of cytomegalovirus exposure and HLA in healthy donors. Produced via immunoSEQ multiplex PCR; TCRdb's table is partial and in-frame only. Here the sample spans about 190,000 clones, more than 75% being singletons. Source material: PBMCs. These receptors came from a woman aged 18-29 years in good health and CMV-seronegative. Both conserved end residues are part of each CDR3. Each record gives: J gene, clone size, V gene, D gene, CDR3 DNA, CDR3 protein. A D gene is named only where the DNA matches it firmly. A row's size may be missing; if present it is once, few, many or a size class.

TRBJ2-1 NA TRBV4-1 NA TGCGCCAGCAGCCAAGATCCTTATCTTTACAATGAGCAGTTCTTC CASSQDPYLYNEQFF
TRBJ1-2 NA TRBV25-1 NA TGTGCCAGCAGTGAAACGCGGGAGGGTGGCTACACCTTC CASSETREGGYTF
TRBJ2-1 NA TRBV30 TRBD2 TGTGCCTGGAGGGCTAGCGGGACGGGGGAGCAGTTCTTC CAWRASGTGEQFF
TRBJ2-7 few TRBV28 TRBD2 TGTGCCAGCAGTTATCTTGGACTAGCGGGAGGGCCCGGCGAGCAGTACTTC CASSYLGLAGGPGEQYF
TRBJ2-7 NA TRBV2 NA TGTGCCAGCAGAGAGGTTGCCTACGAGCAGTACTTC CASREVAYEQYF
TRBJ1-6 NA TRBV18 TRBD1 TGTGCCAGCTCTCCAGGACAGGGATACTCACCCCTCCACTTT CASSPGQGYSPLHF
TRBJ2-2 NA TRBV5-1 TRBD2 TGCGCCAGCAGCTCGGGACTAGCGGTCACCGGGGAGCTGTTTTTT CASSSGLAVTGELFF
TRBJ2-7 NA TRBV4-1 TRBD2 TGCGCCAGCAGCCGCGGGGAGGGGTACGAGCAGTACTTC CASSRGEGYEQYF
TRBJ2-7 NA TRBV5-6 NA TGTGCCAGCAGCAACCAGGGAACCTACGAGCAGTACTTC CASSNQGTYEQYF
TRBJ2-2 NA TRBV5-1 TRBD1 TGCGCCAGCAGAGAAGGACAGGATAGCGGGGAGCTGTTTTTT CASREGQDSGELFF
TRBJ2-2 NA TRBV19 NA TGTGCCAGTAGTATCCAGGGCGGGGAGCTGTTTTTT CASSIQGGELFF
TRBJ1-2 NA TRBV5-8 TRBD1 TGTGCCAGCAGCAGGATGACAGGGGACCTTAACTATGGCTACACCTTC CASSRMTGDLNYGYTF
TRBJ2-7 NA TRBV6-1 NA TGTGCCAGCAGCGGGACTGGACGGAACATCTACGAGCAGTACTTC CASSGTGRNIYEQYF
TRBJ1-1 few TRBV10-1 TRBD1 TGCGCCAGCAGTGAGTCGGGACAGGGTTTCAGCGCTTTCTTT CASSESGQGFSAFF
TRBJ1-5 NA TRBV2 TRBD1 TGTGCCAGCAGGTCCGGGACAGGGGTCAATCAGCCCCAGCATTTT CASRSGTGVNQPQHF
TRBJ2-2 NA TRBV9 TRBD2 TGTGCCAGCAGCGAAGATATACTAGCGGAGAACACCGGGGAGCTGTTTTTT CASSEDILAENTGELFF
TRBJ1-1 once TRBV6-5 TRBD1 TGTGCCAGCAGAACAGGGGGAAGGACTGAAGCTTTCTTT CASRTGGRTEAFF
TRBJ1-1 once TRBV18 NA TGTGCCAGCTCATTGAATAGACCGGGACACCTTAACACTGAAGCTTTCTTT CASSLNRPGHLNTEAFF
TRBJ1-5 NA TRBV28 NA TGTGCCAGCGTACCTTACTCCTATAGCAATCAGCCCCAGCATTTT CASVPYSYSNQPQHF
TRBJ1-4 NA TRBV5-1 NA TGCGCCAGCAGCTTACCCTCCGGGGACTCTAATGAAAAACTGTTTTTT CASSLPSGDSNEKLFF
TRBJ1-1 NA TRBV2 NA TGTGCCAGCAGTGAAACCAGGGTTGCGAACACTGAAGCTTTCTTT CASSETRVANTEAFF
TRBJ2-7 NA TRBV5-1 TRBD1 TGCGCCAGCAGCGACTGGGACAGGACCCCCTACGAGCAGTACTTC CASSDWDRTPYEQYF
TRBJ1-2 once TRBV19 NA TGTGCCCGTGGCCGGGTACTTCCAGGGGACTATGGCTACACCTTC CARGRVLPGDYGYTF
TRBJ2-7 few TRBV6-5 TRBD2 TGTGCCAGCAGTTACGGAGTGGGACTAGCACCCTACGAGCAGTACTTC CASSYGVGLAPYEQYF
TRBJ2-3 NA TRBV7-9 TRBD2 TGTGCCAGCAGCGTAGCGGGCCTTAGCACAGATACGCAGTATTTT CASSVAGLSTDTQYF
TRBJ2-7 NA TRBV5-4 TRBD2 TGTGCCAGCAGCTTAGGGAGCGGGAGGATCTACGAGCAGTACTTC CASSLGSGRIYEQYF
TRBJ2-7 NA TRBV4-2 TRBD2 TGTGCCAGCAGCCCCTTGGGGCTAGCGGGGGGGTCCTACGAGCAGTACTTC CASSPLGLAGGSYEQYF